A selection of T cell receptor beta chains follows, all from one sample in a study of blood T cell repertoires in COVID-19. Clones were read by immunoSEQ multiplex PCR, and TCRdb kept only the in-frame ones, dropping some. The sample lists approximately 100,000 clones, 85% to 90% occurring once. Sequenced material: peripheral blood. The receptor source for this set is a woman at least 80 years old with acute or convalescent COVID-19. CDR3s include the opening cysteine and the closing phenylalanine or tryptophan. The order of the fields is J gene, clone size, V gene, D gene, CDR3 DNA, CDR3 protein. The D gene is left open where the match is weak. Clone size is not always given. Where it is, it says once, few, many or a class for expanded clones.

TRBJ1-1	-	TRBV10-1	-	TGCGCCAGCAGAAACCGCAGGAGGGGATATGGTTCTGAAGCTTTCTTT	CASRNRRRGYGSEAFF
TRBJ2-1	-	TRBV7-8	TRBD2	TGTGCCAGCAGCTACAATAGCGGGGGGGCTGGTGAGCAGTTCTTC	CASSYNSGGAGEQFF
TRBJ2-7	-	TRBV1	-	TGCACCAGCAGCCAAGATCGAGGACAGGACGCCTACGAGCAGTACTTC	CTSSQDRGQDAYEQYF
TRBJ2-2	-	TRBV10-1	TRBD1	TGCGCCAGCAGTGACACAGGGGACGCGAACACCGGGGAGCTGTTTTTT	CASSDTGDANTGELFF
TRBJ1-2	-	TRBV20-1	TRBD1	TGCAGTGCTAGTCGTCAGGGGGCTCACACCTTC	CSASRQGAHTF
TRBJ1-4	-	TRBV11-2	-	TGTGCCAGCAGCCAATACAGAGCAACTAATGAAAAACTGTTTTTT	CASSQYRATNEKLFF
TRBJ1-1	-	TRBV19	TRBD1	TGTGCCAGTAGTGGCACGGGACAGCGGAACACTGAAGCTTTCTTT	CASSGTGQRNTEAFF
TRBJ1-1	-	TRBV4-1	-	TGCGCCAGCAGCCAAGATTCGGGGTTGGCAGGTGAAGCTTTCTTT	CASSQDSGLAGEAFF
TRBJ2-3	-	TRBV6-7	TRBD2	TGTGCCAGCAGTTACTCGAATTCAGCGGGGGGGGCAGGGAGCACAGATACGCAGTATTTT	CASSYSNSAGGAGSTDTQYF
TRBJ2-2	-	TRBV7-2	-	TGTGCCAGCAGCTTAGCGCGGGGCCGGGCCGGGGAGCTGTTTTTT	CASSLARGRAGELFF
TRBJ2-2	-	TRBV7-9	-	TGTGCCAGCAGCTTAGGGCTTCGAGACGGGTTTAACACCGGGGAGCTGTTTTTT	CASSLGLRDGFNTGELFF
TRBJ2-5	-	TRBV2	-	TGTGCCAGCAGTGAAGCCCCGGGACTCCGTGCGGAGACCCAGTACTTC	CASSEAPGLRAETQYF
TRBJ2-5	-	TRBV2	TRBD1	TGTGCCAGCCAATTACAGGGGGAGGAGACCCAGTACTTC	CASQLQGEETQYF
TRBJ1-5	-	TRBV7-3	-	TGTGCCAGCAGCTTAGGACAAAATCAGCCCCAGCATTTT	CASSLGQNQPQHF
TRBJ2-7	-	TRBV7-8	TRBD2	TGTGCCAGCAGCTTTAGCGGGGCGGGCTACGAGCAGTACTTC	CASSFSGAGYEQYF
TRBJ1-2	once	TRBV27	TRBD1	TGTGCCAGCGGCCACGATGGGACAGGGGGCGGGTACACCTTC	CASGHDGTGGGYTF
TRBJ2-7	-	TRBV6-5	-	TGTGCCAGCAGTTACTCGGTCCTCGTCAGCTCCTACGAGCAGTACTTC	CASSYSVLVSSYEQYF
TRBJ1-1	-	TRBV6-6	-	TGTGCCAGCATCAAACGGAGGGAAAGGGCGAACACTGAAGCTTTCTTT	CASIKRRERANTEAFF
TRBJ1-1	-	TRBV28	-	TGTGCCAGCAGTTCCGGACAGAACACTGAAGCTTTCTTT	CASSSGQNTEAFF
TRBJ1-1	-	TRBV13	-	TGTGCCAGCAGCCATAGAGTGGGGGGGCACACTGAAGCTTTCTTT	CASSHRVGGHTEAFF
TRBJ1-1	-	TRBV5-1	-	TGCGCCAGCAGCTTGGTTTCTGCCCGGGAAACTGAAGCTTTCTTT	CASSLVSARETEAFF